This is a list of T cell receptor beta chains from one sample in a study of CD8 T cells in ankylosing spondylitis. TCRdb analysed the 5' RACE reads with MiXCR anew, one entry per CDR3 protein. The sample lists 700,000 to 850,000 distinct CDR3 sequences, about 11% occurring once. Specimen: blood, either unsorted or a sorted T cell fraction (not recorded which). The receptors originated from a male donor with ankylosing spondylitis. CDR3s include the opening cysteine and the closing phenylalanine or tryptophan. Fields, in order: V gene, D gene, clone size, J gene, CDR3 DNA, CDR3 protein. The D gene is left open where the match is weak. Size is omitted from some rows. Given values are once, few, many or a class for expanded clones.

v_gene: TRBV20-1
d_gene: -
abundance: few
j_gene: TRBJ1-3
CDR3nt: TGCAGTGCTAGAGATGACCTCTCTGGAAACACCATATATTTT
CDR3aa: CSARDDLSGNTIYF

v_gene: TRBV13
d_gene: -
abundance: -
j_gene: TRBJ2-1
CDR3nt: TGTGCCAGCAGCTTAACATGGAGGTTGACAGACAATGAGCAGTTCTTC
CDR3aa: CASSLTWRLTDNEQFF

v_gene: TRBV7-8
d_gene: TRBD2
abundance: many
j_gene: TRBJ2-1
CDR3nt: TGTGCCAGCAGCTTAGCCCGGGAGGTCGCATATGAGCAGTTCTTC
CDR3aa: CASSLAREVAYEQFF

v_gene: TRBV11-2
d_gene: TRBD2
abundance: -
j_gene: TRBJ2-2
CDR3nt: TGTGCCAGCAGCTTCGACGGGGGGAGGACCGGGGAGCTGTTTTTT
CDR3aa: CASSFDGGRTGELFF

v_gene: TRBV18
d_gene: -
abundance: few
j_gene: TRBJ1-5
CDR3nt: TGTGCCAGCTCACCTAGCGGAGATCAGCCCCAGCATTTT
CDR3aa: CASSPSGDQPQHF

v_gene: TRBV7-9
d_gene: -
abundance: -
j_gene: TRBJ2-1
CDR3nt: TGTGCCAGCAGTTTACAAATTGAGCAGTTCTTC
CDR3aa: CASSLQIEQFF

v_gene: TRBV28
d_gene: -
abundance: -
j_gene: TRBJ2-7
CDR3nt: TGTGCCAGCAGTTCCATAGCGGAGGGCTACGAGCAGTACTTC
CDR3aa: CASSSIAEGYEQYF

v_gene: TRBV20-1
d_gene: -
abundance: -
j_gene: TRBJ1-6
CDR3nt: TGCAGTTCCAACCCGTGGGCCCTCCACTTT
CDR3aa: CSSNPWALHF

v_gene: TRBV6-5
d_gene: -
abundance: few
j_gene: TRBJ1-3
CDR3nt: TGTGCCAGCAGTTCTCTACAGGGCCACTCTCGAAACACCATATATTTT
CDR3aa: CASSSLQGHSRNTIYF

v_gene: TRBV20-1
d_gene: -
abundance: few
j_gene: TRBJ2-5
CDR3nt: TGCAGTGCTAGACGGAGGCAAGAGACCCAGTACTTC
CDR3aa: CSARRRQETQYF

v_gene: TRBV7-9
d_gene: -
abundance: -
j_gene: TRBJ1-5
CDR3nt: TGTGCCAGCAGCACCGATGGGGGGGCTGTTCAGCCCCAGCATTTT
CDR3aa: CASSTDGGAVQPQHF

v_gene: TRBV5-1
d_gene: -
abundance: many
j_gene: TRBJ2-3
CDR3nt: TGCGCCAGCAGCCCTATTCTAGGACCAGATACGCAGTATTTT
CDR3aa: CASSPILGPDTQYF

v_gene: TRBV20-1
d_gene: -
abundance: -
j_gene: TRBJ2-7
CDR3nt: TGCAGTGCTAGTTTACAGATTTCCTACGAGCAGTACTTC
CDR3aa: CSASLQISYEQYF

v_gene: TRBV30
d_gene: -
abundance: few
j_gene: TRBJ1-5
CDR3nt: TGTGCCTGGAGTGCCCGAGGTTCTCAGCCCCAGCATTTT
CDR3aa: CAWSARGSQPQHF

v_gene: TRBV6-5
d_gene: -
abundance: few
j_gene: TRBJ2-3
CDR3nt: TGTGCCAGCAGTACCCGACCCTTAGAAAGGATGTCAGATACGCAGTATTTT
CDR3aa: CASSTRPLERMSDTQYF

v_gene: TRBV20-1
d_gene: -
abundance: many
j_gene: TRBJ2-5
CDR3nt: TGCAGTGCCTACAACGGACAGCAAGAGACCCAGTACTTC
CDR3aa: CSAYNGQQETQYF

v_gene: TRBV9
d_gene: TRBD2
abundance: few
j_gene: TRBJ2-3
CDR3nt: TGTGCCAGCAGCGTAGAAGCGGGGTGGGCAGATACGCAGTATTTT
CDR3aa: CASSVEAGWADTQYF

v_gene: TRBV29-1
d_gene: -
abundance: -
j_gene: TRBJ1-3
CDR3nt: TGCAGCGGGGGGGGCTATGGCTCTGGAAACACCATATATTTT
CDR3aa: CSGGGYGSGNTIYF

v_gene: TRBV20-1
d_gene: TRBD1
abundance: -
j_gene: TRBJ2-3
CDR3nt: TGCAGTGCTGAGGGACAGGGCCCCACAGATACGCAGTATTTT
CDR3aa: CSAEGQGPTDTQYF

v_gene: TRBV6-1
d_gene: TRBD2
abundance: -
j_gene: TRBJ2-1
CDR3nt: TGTGCCAGCAGTGATAGTCTAATAGCGGGGGCCCTCGGGTACAATGAGCAGTTCTTC
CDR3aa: CASSDSLIAGALGYNEQFF

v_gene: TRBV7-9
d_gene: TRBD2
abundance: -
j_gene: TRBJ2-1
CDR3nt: TGTGCCAGCAGCTTTCGGACTAGCGGCAATGAGCAGTTCTTC
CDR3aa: CASSFRTSGNEQFF

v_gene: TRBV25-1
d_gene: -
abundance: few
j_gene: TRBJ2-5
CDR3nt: TGTGCCAGCAGTCCAACCGACAGGGCCAGGGGGGCCCAGTACTTC
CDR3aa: CASSPTDRARGAQYF

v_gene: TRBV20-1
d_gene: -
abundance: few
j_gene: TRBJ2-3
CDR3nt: TGCAGTGCTAGAGATCAGGGTTTTACTGGGGATACGCAGTATTTT
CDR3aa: CSARDQGFTGDTQYF

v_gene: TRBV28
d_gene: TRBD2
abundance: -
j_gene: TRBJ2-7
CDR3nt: TGTGCCAGCAGCCTTAGCGGGATTGGCTACGAGCAGTACTTC
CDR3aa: CASSLSGIGYEQYF

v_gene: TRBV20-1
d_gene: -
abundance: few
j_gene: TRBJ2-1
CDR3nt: TGCAGTGCTAATGAGGGTATAGGAGAGCAGTTCTTC
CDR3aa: CSANEGIGEQFF

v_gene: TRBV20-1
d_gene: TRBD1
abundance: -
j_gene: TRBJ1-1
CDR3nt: TGCAGGTCGGGACAGGGAAGCACTGAAGCTTTCTTT
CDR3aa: CRSGQGSTEAFF

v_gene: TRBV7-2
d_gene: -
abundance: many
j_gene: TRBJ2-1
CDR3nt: TGTGCCAGCAGCTTAGCGACTAAGGGTGAGCAGTTCTTC
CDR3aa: CASSLATKGEQFF

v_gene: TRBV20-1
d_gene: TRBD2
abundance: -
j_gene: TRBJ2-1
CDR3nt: TGCAGTGCTAGAGCAATCCGCGGGAGGAGCTCCTACAATGAGCAGTTCTTC
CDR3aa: CSARAIRGRSSYNEQFF

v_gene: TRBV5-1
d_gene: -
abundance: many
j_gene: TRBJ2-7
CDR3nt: TGCGCCAGCAGCTTGGGACAGGTAAACTACGAGCAGTACTTC
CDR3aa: CASSLGQVNYEQYF

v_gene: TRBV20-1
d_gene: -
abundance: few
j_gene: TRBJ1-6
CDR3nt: TGCAGTGCTCTTCGGGGGAATTATAATTCACCCCTCCACTTT
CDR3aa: CSALRGNYNSPLHF

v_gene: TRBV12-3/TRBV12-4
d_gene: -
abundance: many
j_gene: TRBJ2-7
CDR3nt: TGTGCCAGCAGTCCACCCCCTTTTAGGGAGCAGTACTTC
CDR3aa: CASSPPPFREQYF

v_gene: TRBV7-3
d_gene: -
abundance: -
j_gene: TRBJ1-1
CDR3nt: TGTGCCAGCAGCCAGGGCCACGTGGTCACTGAAGCTTTCTTT
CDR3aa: CASSQGHVVTEAFF

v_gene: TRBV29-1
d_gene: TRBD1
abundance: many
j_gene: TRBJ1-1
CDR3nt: TGCAGCGTGTCCCAGGGGGCTGAAGCTTTCTTT
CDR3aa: CSVSQGAEAFF